This T cell receptor beta chain was sequenced in a study of response to subunit inactivated influenza vaccine. Study-level points and caveats: Authors suggested each seasonal influenza vaccination recruits few new T cells.

Between the trimmed V and J ends, which lost 4 bases and 8 bases, there was a span of 11 bases. The CDR3 length is 13 residues. Germline V gene data show CDR1 as MRHNA and CDR2 as SNTAGT. TCRdb independently ran MiXCR on the RT-PCR reads; one entry per CDR3 protein. The sample has about 780,000 distinct CDR3 sequences; around 20% are singletons. With regard to this clonotype: Its antigen is currently unknown.

The chain uses TRBV6-4 and TRBJ2-2; D not resolved. Sequenced material: PBMCs from blood, taken less than 6 days after vaccination. The TCR originated in a man aged 45-65 years who received an inactivated influenza vaccine. This chain's CDR3 is CASSVSSQGELFF. DNA for the CDR3: TGTGCCAGCAGTGTTTCGTCCCAAGGGGAGCTGTTTTTT.